The subject of this entry is one T cell receptor beta chain. Antigen unknown. During the collection period, no donor immune events like infections were recorded. The sample comes from a study of identifying expanded T cells in peripheral blood. This CDR3 comprises 14 residues. Trimming at V came to 11 bases and at J to 5 bases, leaving 8 bases not matched to a gene. The germline gives CDR1 ENHRY, CDR2 SYGVKD. Overall study findings and caveats: Differentially abundant clones: about 1.1 between replicates, 16.4 at two to three weeks, 19 to 20 at four. Clone count variance between roughly 2-week samples rose with total template count.

Some clones are missing from TCRdb's copy, which holds only in-frame ones; the method was immunoSEQ multiplex PCR. Of approximately 90,000 clones in the sample, 88% are singletons; the top ten hold roughly 3.8%. Material for sequencing was blood. This TCR was sampled from a person aged 18-69 years in good health. The chain couples TRBV10-3 to TRBJ1-4, with 10 bases identical to TRBD1. CDR3 region: CAVASGQGNEKLFF. The CDR3 region has the DNA TGTGCCGTCGCGTCGGGACAGGGGAATGAAAAACTGTTTTTT.